The rows below give T cell receptor beta chains drawn from one sample of a study of Graves' ophthalmopathy and Graves' hyperthyroidism. One entry per CDR3 protein, called by TCRdb with MiXCR from the multiplex PCR reads. This table holds almost 750,000 distinct CDR3 sequences, roughly 40% found once. What was sequenced was peripheral blood. Receptors were obtained from an adult man with Graves' ophthalmopathy. CDR3s include the opening cysteine and the closing phenylalanine or tryptophan. The D gene is left open where the match is weak.

j_gene	v_gene	d_gene	CDR3aa
TRBJ2-2	TRBV19	.	CASSTTGTNTGELFF
TRBJ1-2	TRBV28	.	CASNSHYGYTF
TRBJ2-2	TRBV7-9	TRBD2	CASAYGGSTGELFF
TRBJ2-7	TRBV7-2	.	CASSLVAGNSYEQYF
TRBJ2-2	TRBV29-1	TRBD1	CSVAGTVNTGELFF
TRBJ1-6	TRBV19	.	CASSIGRNNSPLHF
TRBJ1-5	TRBV7-2	.	CASSLALLANQPQHF
TRBJ1-6	TRBV7-6	TRBD1	CASSLSGTGKSPLHF
TRBJ2-5	TRBV7-7	.	CAGSSTVQETQYF
TRBJ2-7	TRBV7-2	.	CAWSGLDQDEQYF
TRBJ1-3	TRBV20-1	.	CSAREVGNTIYF
TRBJ2-5	TRBV20-1	TRBD2	CSAPAGGRRETQYF
TRBJ1-2	TRBV10-3	TRBD1	CAISERQGSYGYTF
TRBJ1-2	TRBV20-1	.	CSASWSYYGYTF
TRBJ2-3	TRBV25-1	TRBD2	CASSFRTSGDTQYF
TRBJ1-4	TRBV11-2	.	CASSSSNEKLFF
TRBJ2-2	TRBV7-9	TRBD2	CASMLTSGGARFTGELFF
TRBJ2-7	TRBV5-1	.	CASSLGSVSYEQYF
TRBJ1-4	TRBV9	TRBD1	CVSSQGDRDAEKLFF
TRBJ2-2	TRBV19	.	CAGSMLTSRNTGELFF
TRBJ1-2	TRBV29-1	.	CSVEMEGFYGYTF
TRBJ1-1	TRBV11-2	.	CASSLLAGGLSEAFF
TRBJ2-5	TRBV12-3/TRBV12-4	.	CASSQDPLGQETQYF
TRBJ1-2	TRBV10-2	.	CASSESTGSEGYTF
TRBJ1-1	TRBV6-1	.	CASSYRQGRENTEAFF
TRBJ1-4	TRBV20-1	.	CSAEAGEKLFF
TRBJ2-5	TRBV19	.	CASSYEGMGSAQYF
TRBJ1-6	TRBV4-1	.	CASSPTGYEYSPLHF
TRBJ2-7	TRBV7-8	.	CASSLSEEQYF
TRBJ1-1	TRBV6-2/TRBV6-3	TRBD1	CASSYGTGTEAFF
.	TRBV6-5	TRBD2	CASTSSGGSYNEQFF
TRBJ1-2	TRBV19	TRBD1	CASSMFYPDRDYGYTF
TRBJ1-2	TRBV7-9	.	CASSLASGEDYGYTF
TRBJ1-3	TRBV7-3	.	CASTPRRPTNSGNTIYF
TRBJ1-2	TRBV7-9	.	CASSLVGSYGYTF
TRBJ1-1	TRBV6-1	.	CASSEWGQDTEAFF
TRBJ1-1	TRBV7-2	.	CASSPSGGRNTEAFF
TRBJ2-2	TRBV25-1	.	CASSVEGANTGELFF
TRBJ1-1	TRBV2	.	CASVRRGYTEAFF
TRBJ2-7	TRBV7-9	TRBD1	CASSRGQGRKNEQYF